This TCR beta chain emerged from a study of blood T cells in healthy people across ages (dated by TCRdb to between 2014 and 2017). At the level of the whole study: In model experiments, roughly one uniquely barcoded TCR beta cDNA molecule per two T cells was captured by template switching. Using deep sequencing normalized with unique cDNA molecular identifiers, the study measured how TCR beta repertoire diversity changes with age. The donors were split into four age groups: young (average around 16 years), middle-aged (39), aged (about 56) and long-lived (more than 80). To avoid experimental bias, donors of different ages were spread randomly across the sequencing lanes. Using the same blood draw, the study looked at two additional independent replicas of 1 million unique cDNA reads for two donors, one aged 18 to 30 and the other aged 80 or older.

Comment on this clonotype: Its cognate antigen has yet to be identified. No per-base quality is available; no much larger clone lies one base away.

The donors were a few dozen Caucasian individuals from Russia, aged about 6 to 95 years, who were systemically healthy. About 9.6 milliliters of peripheral blood were collected from each donor into EDTA-treated Vacutainer tubes. PBMCs were isolated by Ficoll-Paque density-gradient centrifugation, with at least 7 million obtained per sample. Trizol reagent was used to extract total RNA from PBMCs, with at least 6 micrograms per sample. For every donor, flow cytometry on a PBMC aliquot measured the percentage of naive CD45RAhigh/CD27high T cells. Trimming removed 0 bases from V and 5 bases from J, leaving 10 bases between the germline ends. The CDR3 holds 14 amino acids from the cysteine to the phenylalanine. The CDR3 DNA has 42 bases and is translated from base 1. Reading the germline V gene gives CDR1 ENHRY and CDR2 SYGVKD. What the work shows at the level of the full study, not this receptor alone: Conclusive comparison of naive and antigen-experienced compartments was prevented by the profiling of bulk unsorted PBMCs. The CMV infection status of donors was not known, potentially confounding age-related changes in expanded clonotypes. Observed TCR beta diversity per million T cells fell roughly linearly with age, and a significant reduction was already apparent by age around 36. Observed TCR beta diversity correlated strongly with the percentage of naive T cells measured by flow cytometry. Estimates of total diversity from one million sequenced T cells were regarded as lower bounds and underestimates. Compared with the aged group, more naive CD4+ T cells, fewer expanded clones and increased TCR diversity were shown by the long-lived group, suggesting age selection.

Library prep was done by 5' RACE. Sequencing was carried out with an Illumina HiSeq 2500. A second about 7 to 11 cycle PCR used a sample-barcoded 5' primer and a J-beta primer mix. A unique molecular identifier was introduced onto each TCR beta cDNA molecule by a template-switch 5' adaptor carrying 12 random nucleotides. Each sample yielded at least 3 million CDR3-containing paired-end reads. First-strand cDNA synthesis was performed from all RNA using the Mint cDNA synthesis kit, with priming by a TRBC-specific oligonucleotide. After uracil-DNA glycosylase treatment, a first 18-cycle PCR used universal primers M1SS and BC2_uni_R on all cDNA. The published analysis was carried out like this. For normalization, 1 million high-quality reads were randomly selected from each sample, with every read carrying a distinct molecular identifier. Reads sharing molecular identifiers were discarded rather than binned into consensus sequences. CDR3 identification, clonotype clustering and error correction used MiTCR with a Q25 quality threshold and the strictest error-elimination algorithm. A nonparametric unseen species model using Euler transformation provided a lower-bound estimate of total TCR beta diversity. The public reads were reprocessed in TCRdb via fastp at Q25 and MiXCR, keeping in-frame beta chains. One record per CDR3 amino acid sequence lists the most common genes and DNA. The V and J calls and clone size are TCRdb's, not the authors'. Counted in this sample were hundreds of thousands of distinct CDR3 sequences; 49% of them appeared once. The top ten clones comprise about 32% of the sample.

The chain joins TRBV10-3 to TRBJ1-1, with no reliable assignment of the D segment. This TCR was recovered from a woman aged 55-70 years in good health. The sequencing sample was made of blood. The DNA is TGTGCCATCAGTGAGTCGGGCTCAGAGACTGAAGCTTTCTTT. The encoded protein is CAISESGSETEAFF.